The 29 T cell receptor beta chains below were found in one sample sequenced in a study of blood T cell repertoires in COVID-19. The repertoire was sequenced with immunoSEQ multiplex PCR; TCRdb's copy has only in-frame clones and lacks some. The sample includes approximately 250,000 clones, 83% of them seen just once. Sequences were obtained from peripheral blood. The source of these receptors is a human donor in a cohort sampled during active COVID-19.

This clone is a singleton in its sample. The CDR3 region is CASSSSGKADTQYF. DNA for the CDR3: TGTGCCAGCAGTTCTAGCGGGAAAGCAGATACGCAGTATTTT. V usage is TRBV28 and J usage is TRBJ2-3, with 9 bases that match TRBD2. V lost 4 bases, J lost 4 bases, and 3 bases stayed unmatched. Germline V gene sequence: CDR1 MDHEN, CDR2 SYDVKM. The CDR3 runs to 14 residues.

As regards this clone: The sample contains more than one DNA sequence encoding this CDR3. DNA of the CDR3: TGTGCCAGCAGGGACAGAGGCTACGAGCAGTACTTC. It is translated as CASRDRGYEQYF. The rearrangement uses TRBV6-5 and TRBJ2-7, with a possible D match to TRBD1 (6 bases). The CDR3 runs 12 residues. Between the trimmed V and J ends, which lost 6 bases and 3 bases, there was a span of 9 bases. Germline V gene sequence: CDR1 MNHEY, CDR2 SVGAGI.

The chain recombines TRBV9 with TRBJ1-2; 7 bases map to TRBD1. CDR3 size: 13 residues. Germline V gives CDR1 SGDLS, CDR2 YYNGEE. J was trimmed by 6 bases and V by 0 bases; bases with no gene match: 2. The CDR3 is CASSVEQGNGYTF. The CDR3 nucleotides read TGTGCCAGCAGCGTAGAACAGGGGAATGGCTACACCTTC.

The chain is built from TRBV5-1 and TRBJ2-3; 8 nucleotides align to TRBD2. CDR3 length equals 17 residues. Germline V gene sequence: CDR1 SGHRS, CDR2 YFSETQ. V was clipped by 5 bases and J by 1 base; unmatched bases: 12. CDR3 residues: CASSETPGLEGTDTQYF. In nucleotides, the CDR3 is TGCGCCAGCAGTGAAACTCCGGGACTAGAAGGCACAGATACGCAGTATTTT. Using reference TRBV5-1 and TRBJ2-3 for the parts outside the CDR3, the full variable domain is KAGVTQTPRYLIKTRGQQVTLSCSPISGHRSVSWYQQTPGQGLQFLFEYFSETQRNKGNFPGRFSGRQFSNSRSEMNVSTLELGDSALYLCASSETPGLEGTDTQYFGPGTRLTVL.

This chain links TRBV14 with TRBJ1-2, with a weak D call TRBD1 (5 bases). Trimming shortened V by 0 bases and J by 7 bases, and 18 bases separated the two germline ends. CDR3 length: 16 amino acids. In germline, CDR1 is SGHDN, CDR2 FVKESK. The CDR3 coding sequence is TGTGCCAGCAGCCAAGACCAGGACACAAGGGGATCTGGCTACACCTTC. This translates into CASSQDQDTRGSGYTF.

This clone was picked up one time. This chain connects TRBV18 to TRBJ2-1; 9 bases fit TRBD2. Germline loops: CDR1 KGHSH, CDR2 LQKENI. CDR3 length equals 15 residues. V lost 5 bases and J lost 9; bases outside the gene matches: 11. The CDR3 protein is CASSSTDGLASEQFF. The CDR3 DNA reads as TGTGCCAGCTCATCGACAGATGGACTAGCGAGTGAGCAGTTCTTC.

Only one count was recorded for this clone. The CDR3 DNA is TGCGCCAGCAGCCTGGGGACATCTGAGGAGCAGTACTTC. Its translation: CASSLGTSEEQYF. V gene TRBV5-1 combines with J gene TRBJ2-7, with D perhaps matching TRBD1 (6 bases). This CDR3 contains 13 residues. V was trimmed by 4 bases and J by 7 bases, leaving 15 bases between them. CDR1 and CDR2 (germline): SGHRS, YFSETQ.

The CDR3 nucleotides read TGTGCCAGCTCTGTTGGGACAGGCAACAATGAGCAGTTCTTC. Translation: CASSVGTGNNEQFF. The V gene is TRBV18, the J gene TRBJ2-1, with 8 bases that match TRBD1. Germline-derived CDR1 and CDR2 are KGHSH and LQKENI. The CDR3 consists of 14 residues. Germline trimming cut 6 bases from V and 5 bases from J; bases unmatched to any gene: 6.

Written as DNA, the CDR3 is TGCGCCAGCAGAAGAGACAGGGGAGAGTCACCCCTCCACTTT. This gives the protein CASRRDRGESPLHF. This rearrangement joins TRBV5-1 to TRBJ1-6, with TRBD1 matching over 8 bases. CDR1 and CDR2 (germline): SGHRS, YFSETQ. The CDR3 is 14 residues long. The V and J ends lost 5 bases and 10 bases, in that order; junction bases with no gene match: 8. The complete variable domain, with remaining parts taken from reference TRBV5-1 and TRBJ1-6, reads KAGVTQTPRYLIKTRGQQVTLSCSPISGHRSVSWYQQTPGQGLQFLFEYFSETQRNKGNFPGRFSGRQFSNSRSEMNVSTLELGDSALYLCASRRDRGESPLHFGNGTRLTVT.

The chain joins TRBV2 to TRBJ1-1; possible D gene TRBD1, 5 bases. CDR1 and CDR2 from the germline V gene are SNHLY and FYNNEI. V gave up 4 bases and J gave up 3 bases, with 12 bases separating them. The CDR3 is made up of 14 amino acids. DNA of the CDR3: TGTGCCAGCAGTGTTCGGGGGTCGGACACTGAAGCTTTCTTT. Its translation is CASSVRGSDTEAFF. Together with reference TRBV2 and TRBJ1-1, the CDR3 gives the full variable domain: EPEVTQTPSHQVTQMGQEVILRCVPISNHLYFYWYRQILGQKVEFLVSFYNNEISEKSEIFDDQFSVERPDGSNFTLKIRSTKLEDSAMYFCASSVRGSDTEAFFGQGTRLTVV.

The genes are TRBV19 and TRBJ2-7, with 8 positions matching TRBD1. The CDR3 has 13 residues. V shed 5 bases, J shed 4 bases, and the junction held 4 bases outside the gene matches. Germline CDR1 is LNHDA and CDR2 is SQIVND (reference sequence). The CDR3 is CASSVRGPYEQYF. CDR3 nucleotide sequence: TGTGCCAGTAGTGTCAGGGGGCCATACGAGCAGTACTTC.

This clone is a singleton in its sample. V is TRBV7-2 and J is TRBJ2-3; D may be TRBD2 (5 bases). V lost 5 bases, J lost 3 bases, and 15 bases lay in between. Germline V gene data show CDR1 as SGHTA and CDR2 as FQGNSA. This CDR3 spans 15 amino acids. As DNA, the CDR3 is TGTGCCAGCAGCGAATCTCTAGCATTGACAGATACGCAGTATTTT. Amino acids: CASSESLALTDTQYF.

This clone was recorded a few times. The CDR3 sequence is CAIAGTTNTEAFF. Here the CDR3 DNA reads TGTGCCATCGCTGGGACAACGAACACTGAAGCTTTCTTT. The V gene is TRBV10-3, the J gene TRBJ1-1; tentatively, D is TRBD1 (6 bases). The CDR3 runs 13 residues. The V end was cut by 8 bases, the J end by 1 base, with 11 bases between. The V gene's germline CDR1 is ENHRY and CDR2 SYGVKD.

The CDR3 here is CASSSLRGYNEQFF. CDR3 in DNA: TGTGCCAGCAGCTCGCTTAGGGGCTACAATGAGCAGTTCTTC. The chain joins TRBV5-5 to TRBJ2-1; maybe TRBD1 (5 bases). The CDR3 consists of 14 residues. Trimming removed 3 bases at V and 3 bases at J, with 10 bases between. The V gene's germline CDR1 is SGHKS and CDR2 YYEKEE (reference sequence).

This chain uses TRBV4-2 with TRBJ2-2; 13 bases are a match to TRBD2. CDR1 is LGHNA, CDR2 YNFKEQ, per germline. CDR3 length: 19 amino acids. After removal of 3 bases from V and 4 bases from J, the junction contained 11 bases not matched to a gene. DNA for the CDR3: TGTGCCAGCAGCCAGGCTGGTACTAGCGGGGGGGTCGTCACCGGGGAGCTGTTTTTT. Translation gives CASSQAGTSGGVVTGELFF.

The chain recombines TRBV7-9 with TRBJ1-3; 8 bases are shared with TRBD1. Germline assignment: CDR1 SEHNR and CDR2 FQNEAQ (reference sequence). V gave up 4 bases and J gave up 2 bases; unmatched junction bases: 7. The CDR3 length is 16 residues. The CDR3 DNA reads TGTGCCAGCAGCTCCCACAGGGGGTACACTGGAAACACCATATATTTT. Translated, it gives CASSSHRGYTGNTIYF.

V gene TRBV5-5 combines with J gene TRBJ2-5; D gene unclear. Germline V lookup: CDR1 SGHKS, CDR2 YYEKEE (reference sequence). The CDR3 sequence is 14 residues long. With 4 bases removed from V and 5 bases from J, the gap between germline ends came to 15 bases. CDR3 sequence: CASSPSFGQETQYF. The CDR3 DNA reads as TGTGCCAGCAGCCCCTCGTTTGGGCAGGAGACCCAGTACTTC.

The CDR3 sequence is CASSGQREISTDTQYF. CDR3 nucleotides: TGTGCCAGCTCTGGGCAGCGGGAAATTAGCACAGATACGCAGTATTTT. This chain links TRBV18 with TRBJ2-3; 7 bases are shared with TRBD2. CDR1 and CDR2 from the germline V gene are KGHSH and LQKENI. The V segment lost 6 bases and the J segment 0 bases; nucleotides outside the gene matches: 9. The CDR3 consists of 16 residues.

V gene TRBV19 combines with J gene TRBJ2-1; D remains ambiguous. Trimming cost V 2 bases and J 0 bases, with 8 bases left between them. Looked up from germline, CDR1 is LNHDA and CDR2 is SQIVND (reference sequence). The CDR3 sequence is 15 residues long. The CDR3 region has the DNA TGTGCCAGTAGTATACGGGTCGACTCCTACAATGAGCAGTTCTTC. The encoded protein is CASSIRVDSYNEQFF.

The V gene is TRBV7-9, the J gene TRBJ2-2; D possibly corresponds to TRBD2 (6 bases). Germline V lookup: CDR1 SEHNR, CDR2 FQNEAQ (reference sequence). The CDR3 consists of 14 residues. Trimming took 5 bases from V and 6 from J, leaving 13 bases between them. The CDR3 reads CASSVGGNPGELFF. Written as DNA, the CDR3 is TGTGCCAGCAGCGTAGGAGGGAATCCCGGGGAGCTGTTTTTT. Using reference TRBV7-9 and TRBJ2-2 for the parts outside the CDR3, the full variable domain is DTGVSQNPRHKITKRGQNVTFRCDPISEHNRLYWYRQTLGQGPEFLTYFQNEAQLEKSRLLSDRFSAERPKGSFSTLEIQRTEQGDSAMYLCASSVGGNPGELFFGEGSRLTVL.

This chain uses TRBV6-2 or TRBV6-3 with TRBJ2-3; D is perhaps TRBD1 (7 bases). V gave up 5 bases and J gave up 2 bases, with 14 bases separating them. This CDR3 is 15 amino acids long. Germline V gene sequence: CDR1 MNHEY, CDR2 SVGEGT. CDR3: CASSPRGDVTDTQYF. The CDR3 region has the DNA TGTGCCAGCAGTCCCAGGGGGGATGTCACAGATACGCAGTATTTT.

The rearrangement links TRBV5-1 to TRBJ2-7; TRBD2 aligns across 7 bases. Germline-derived CDR1 and CDR2 are SGHRS and YFSETQ. The CDR3 covers 12 residues. The J segment lost 5 bases and the V segment lost 7 bases, leaving 6 bases of the junction unmatched. CDR3 protein: CASRREGNEQYF. The DNA for the CDR3 is TGCGCCAGCCGGAGGGAGGGTAACGAGCAGTACTTC.

The gene calls are TRBV6-4 and TRBJ2-7, with D perhaps matching TRBD2 (6 bases). V lost 4 bases and J lost 2, with 12 bases in between. There are 14 residues in the CDR3. In germline, CDR1 is MRHNA, CDR2 SNTAGT. CDR3 coding DNA: TGTGCCAGCAGTGCTTGGAGGGGAGCCTACGAGCAGTACTTC. Its translation: CASSAWRGAYEQYF.

CDR3 coding DNA: TGTGCCAGCAGCCAAGGTCCTCTCCCGGGACAGGGGGGCACCGGGGAGCTGTTTTTT. Translation: CASSQGPLPGQGGTGELFF. This chain joins TRBV4-2 and TRBJ2-2; the match to TRBD1 covers 11 bases. There are 19 residues in the CDR3. The V and J ends lost 1 base and 4 bases, in that order; junction bases with no gene match: 11. The germline gives CDR1 LGHNA, CDR2 YNFKEQ.

This sequence joins TRBV2 and TRBJ1-4, with D unclear. The CDR3 is 14 residues long. Trimming cost V 6 bases and J 5 bases, with 13 bases left between them. Germline V gene sequence: CDR1 SNHLY, CDR2 FYNNEI. DNA for the CDR3: TGTGCCAGCAGAGTCTGGAGGTACAATGAAAAACTGTTTTTT. Its protein product is CASRVWRYNEKLFF. The full variable domain, with the rest looked up from reference TRBV2 and TRBJ1-4, is EPEVTQTPSHQVTQMGQEVILRCVPISNHLYFYWYRQILGQKVEFLVSFYNNEISEKSEIFDDQFSVERPDGSNFTLKIRSTKLEDSAMYFCASRVWRYNEKLFFGSGTQLSVL.

This clone was seen just once. The gene calls are TRBV6-1 and TRBJ2-7, with D possibly matching TRBD1 (6 bases). The V and J ends lost 0 bases and 9 bases respectively, with 21 bases between them. CDR1 and CDR2 (germline): MNHNS, SASEGT. The CDR3 is made up of 16 amino acids. The CDR3 sequence: CASSEAAGGRGSGQYF. DNA of the CDR3: TGTGCCAGCAGTGAAGCTGCTGGAGGCAGGGGATCGGGGCAGTACTTC.

The V call is TRBV5-1, the J call TRBJ2-5; 13 nucleotides align to TRBD2. V lost 4 bases to trimming and J lost 4 bases; unmatched junction nucleotides: 4. This CDR3 is built from 15 residues. Germline V CDR1 and CDR2: SGHRS, YFSETQ. The CDR3 coding sequence is TGCGCCAGCAGCCGACTAGCGGGAGGAGGAGAGACCCAGTACTTC. Translating it yields CASSRLAGGGETQYF.

The chain has TRBV19 and TRBJ1-5; 7 nucleotides match TRBD1. This CDR3 contains 17 residues. V was clipped by 5 bases and J by 2 bases; unmatched bases: 12. Germline CDR1 is LNHDA and CDR2 is SQIVND (reference sequence). The CDR3 bases are TGTGCCAGTAGTTCAGCCCCGCAGGGGGATGGCAATCAGCCCCAGCATTTT. Protein sequence: CASSSAPQGDGNQPQHF.

V and J are TRBV6-1 and TRBJ1-2; maybe TRBD1 (6 bases). The CDR3 is made up of 20 amino acids. CDR1 MNHNS and CDR2 SASEGT come from the germline V gene. Between the trimmed V and J ends, which lost 2 bases and 1 base, there was a span of 26 bases. CDR3 sequence reads: CASSEPTGSGSAEFNYGYTF. Written as DNA, the CDR3 is TGTGCCAGCAGTGAACCGACAGGATCGGGCAGCGCGGAATTTAACTATGGCTACACCTTC.